Reported below is one T cell receptor (beta chain). Its matching antigen is unknown. Time point reported: 2013-2014 season, 7 days after vaccination. This specimen belongs to a study of follicular helper T cells after annual influenza vaccination. Study conclusions and caveats: Recurrent ICOS+CD38+ cTfh clonotypes included tetramer and AIM influenza-specific ones.

TCRdb's copy holds only in-frame clones and misses some; the assay was immunoSEQ multiplex PCR. Of roughly 9,200 clones in the sample, around 81% were seen once. With 6 bases removed from V and 3 bases from J, the gap between germline ends came to 16 bases. In germline, CDR1 is SGHTA, CDR2 FQGNSA. The CDR3 length is 15 residues. This TCR was recovered from an adult who received the influenza vaccine. This rearrangement joins TRBV7-2 to TRBJ2-3, with D possibly being TRBD1 (6 bases). The specimen comprised CXCR5- memory CD4+ T cells sorted from blood, sampled 7 days after influenza vaccination. CDR3 sequence (DNA): TGTGCCAGCAGGTCGGACAGTCAATCTACAGATACGCAGTATTTT. Translated: CASRSDSQSTDTQYF.